Each of the 26 T cell receptor beta chains below was sequenced from the same sample in a study of cytomegalovirus exposure and HLA in healthy donors. With 60 Vbeta and 13 Jbeta primers, the PCR was carried out. Repertoires were generated with immunoSEQ multiplex PCR, while TCRdb's copy carries only in-frame clones and drops some. The table records around 150,000 clones, more than 75% of them present only once. Sequenced input: PBMCs. The receptor source for this set is a man between 18 and 29 years old in good health and CMV-seropositive.

This clone came up once. The gene calls are TRBV5-4 and TRBJ2-7; TRBD1 might be the D (5 bases). The CDR3 extends over 18 amino acids. Germline CDR1 is SGHNT and CDR2 is YYREEE (reference sequence). V lost 0 bases to trimming and J lost 1 base, with 20 bases between them. The CDR3 loop reads CASSLDHVLGRESYEQYF. CDR3 nucleotide sequence: TGTGCCAGCAGCTTGGATCATGTGTTGGGCAGGGAATCCTACGAGCAGTACTTC.

The gene calls are TRBV13 and TRBJ2-5, with 12 bases matching TRBD2. V lost 2 bases and J lost 3; bases outside the gene matches: 7. Germline CDR1 and CDR2: PRHDT and FYEKMQ (reference sequence). This CDR3 has 17 amino acids. The CDR3 DNA follows: TGTGCCAGCAGCTTAAGAGGAGGACTAGCGGGGAAAGAGACCCAGTACTTC. Translated, it gives CASSLRGGLAGKETQYF. The full variable domain, its missing parts supplied by reference TRBV13 and TRBJ2-5, is AAGVIQSPRHLIKEKRETATLKCYPIPRHDTVYWYQQGPGQDPQFLISFYEKMQSDKGSIPDRFSAQQFSDYHSELNMSSLELGDSALYFCASSLRGGLAGKETQYFGPGTRLLVL.

This sequence joins TRBV30 and TRBJ2-5, with D perhaps matching TRBD2 (5 bases). The DNA end favors TRBJ2-7, so the J call may be wrong. The CDR3 runs 14 residues. The germline gives CDR1 GTSNPN, CDR2 SVGIG (reference sequence). The CDR3 here is CAWSLEGLADEQYF. The CDR3, as DNA: TGTGCCTGGAGTTTAGAGGGTTTAGCTGACGAGCAGTACTTC.

The gene calls are TRBV5-8 and TRBJ1-4; TRBD1 aligns across 12 bases. The CDR3 has 16 residues. With V trimmed by 2 bases and J by 5 bases, 4 bases remained unmatched. Germline V gene lookup returns CDR1 SGHTS and CDR2 YDEGEE. The CDR3 DNA follows: TGTGCCAGCAGCTTCGGGACAGGGGGCGTGAATGAAAAACTGTTTTTT. Translating gives CASSFGTGGVNEKLFF.

The V and J genes are TRBV12-5 and TRBJ2-4; D call uncertain. The V end lost 5 bases, the J end lost 12 bases, and 23 bases lay between the germline ends. The germline V gene encodes CDR1 LGHNT and CDR2 FRNRAP. This CDR3 has 15 amino acids. In DNA, the CDR3 is TGTGCTAGTGGTCCCACGGATGACAACGCAGGCAGTCAGTACTTC. Its protein product is CASGPTDDNAGSQYF.

The chain uses TRBV9 and TRBJ2-2; 7 bases agree with TRBD2. CDR1 is SGDLS, CDR2 YYNGEE, per germline. After removal of 1 base from V and 0 bases from J, the junction contained 9 bases not matched to a gene. CDR3 length equals 18 residues. CDR3 region: CASSVSGRSPANTGELFF. In DNA, the CDR3 is TGTGCCAGCAGCGTATCCGGGAGGAGTCCCGCGAACACCGGGGAGCTGTTTTTT.

The chain links TRBV27 to TRBJ1-4, with 7 nucleotides matching TRBD1. J lost 9 bases, V lost 6 bases, and 16 bases had no gene match. The CDR3 has 16 residues. CDR1 is MNHEY, CDR2 SMNVEV, per germline (reference sequence). The CDR3, as DNA: TGTGCCAGCAGCCGGGGACGGACAGGACGATGCAAAAAACTGTTTTTT. Translation gives CASSRGRTGRCKKLFF.

The chain carries TRBV10-3 and TRBJ1-1; 11 positions agree with TRBD1. Germline values: CDR1 ENHRY, CDR2 SYGVKD. Trimming took 2 bases from V and 13 from J; bases not matched to a gene: 3. This CDR3 region has 12 residues. CDR3 sequence: CAISETGQGVFF. As DNA, the CDR3 is TGTGCCATCAGTGAGACGGGACAGGGGGTTTTCTTT.

This sequence joins TRBV6-5 and TRBJ2-4; a possible D gene is TRBD1 (6 bases). There are 13 residues in the CDR3. The ends were cut back, 8 bases at V and 4 bases at J, with 12 bases in the middle. The germline V gene has CDR1 MNHEY and CDR2 SVGAGI. The CDR3 protein is CASGDTTKNIQYF. DNA for the CDR3: TGTGCCAGCGGGGACACAACTAAAAACATTCAGTACTTC.

The V call is TRBV6-1, the J call TRBJ2-5, with D tentatively TRBD2 (6 bases). Trimming pared 7 bases from V and 7 bases from J, leaving 13 bases between. The CDR3 is 12 amino acids. Germline V gene data show CDR1 as MNHNS and CDR2 as SASEGT. CDR3 in DNA: TGTGCCAGCACTGCCTCAGCGGGGACCCAGTACTTC. It encodes CASTASAGTQYF.

This chain joins TRBV13 and TRBJ2-6; TRBD1 matches at 8 bases. V lost 4 bases and J lost 2; bases outside the gene matches: 13. Germline V CDR1 and CDR2: PRHDT, FYEKMQ (reference sequence). The length of the CDR3 is 19 residues. The CDR3 nucleotides are TGTGCCAGCAGCTCCCGCGAGGGGACAGGTTGGCCTGGGGCCAACGTCCTGACTTTC. Protein: CASSSREGTGWPGANVLTF.

The CDR3 sequence: CASSFTGGRTDTQYF. In nucleotides, the CDR3 is TGTGCCAGCAGTTTTACAGGGGGACGCACAGATACGCAGTATTTT. The rearrangement links TRBV2 to TRBJ2-3; TRBD1 agrees at 8 bases. Germline CDR1 reads SNHLY; CDR2 reads FYNNEI. V was clipped by 5 bases and J by 1 base; unmatched bases: 5. CDR3 length: 15 residues.

The chain employs TRBV7-2 and TRBJ2-7; TRBD1 aligns across 7 bases. The CDR3 sequence is 14 residues long. Germline V lookup: CDR1 SGHTA, CDR2 FQGNSA. The V and J ends lost 5 bases and 4 bases, in that order; junction bases with no gene match: 8. CDR3 amino acids: CASSVPDREYEQYF. CDR3 DNA: TGTGCCAGCAGCGTCCCCGACAGGGAATACGAGCAGTACTTC. The full variable domain, its missing parts supplied by reference TRBV7-2 and TRBJ2-7, is GAGVSQSPSNKVTEKGKDVELRCDPISGHTALYWYRQSLGQGLEFLIYFQGNSAPDKSGLPSDRFSAERTGGSVSTLTIQRTQQEDSAVYLCASSVPDREYEQYFGPGTRLTVT.

This clone has just one count. J is TRBJ2-7 and V is TRBV7-6, with 8 bases that match TRBD1. Germline trimming cut 3 bases from V and 0 bases from J; bases unmatched to any gene: 4. Germline V gene sequence: CDR1 SGHVS, CDR2 FNYEAQ. There are 15 residues in the CDR3. The CDR3 loop reads CASSFRDRSSYEQYF. CDR3 coding DNA: TGTGCCAGCAGCTTTAGGGACAGGAGCTCCTACGAGCAGTACTTC.

The chain employs TRBV9 and TRBJ2-7; TRBD2 is a possible D gene (7 bases). Germline CDR1 SGDLS, CDR2 YYNGEE. V gave up 4 bases and J gave up 5 bases, with 22 bases separating them. The CDR3 contains 16 residues. Here the CDR3 reads CASSPGRETGHNEQYF. The CDR3 region has the DNA TGTGCCAGCAGCCCCGGGCGGGAGACAGGTCACAACGAGCAGTACTTC.

The chain has TRBV4-1 and TRBJ2-7; TRBD1 might be the D (5 bases). This CDR3 has 13 residues. The germline gives CDR1 MGHRA, CDR2 YSYEKL. V was cut by 0 bases and J by 3 bases, with 6 bases left in between. CDR3 sequence: CASSQDQGYEQYF. CDR3 nucleotides: TGCGCCAGCAGCCAAGATCAGGGCTACGAGCAGTACTTC.

J is TRBJ1-2 and V is TRBV5-3; D gene unclear. TRBV5-3 is classed as an ORF, of uncertain function. V gave up 7 bases and J gave up 9 bases, with 28 bases separating them. The CDR3 loop spans 16 amino acids. CDR3 coding DNA: TGTGCCAGACAAGAGCCCGGACTTCTATGGCTACAGTGCTACACCTTC. Its translation: CARQEPGLLWLQCYTF.

The chain combines TRBV7-6 with TRBJ2-2, with 7 bases matching TRBD2. After removal of 6 bases from V and 3 bases from J, the junction contained 10 bases not matched to a gene. Germline V gene sequence: CDR1 SGHVS, CDR2 FNYEAQ. This CDR3 spans 16 amino acids. CDR3 in DNA: TGTGCCAGCAGTCAGAATGCGGGAGCCGACACCGGGGAGCTGTTTTTT. Its translation is CASSQNAGADTGELFF.

The genes are TRBV11-2 and TRBJ1-5, with TRBD1 matching 11 bases. V lost 11 bases, J lost 5 bases, and 14 bases stayed unmatched. The CDR3 covers 16 residues. CDR1 SGHAT and CDR2 FQNNGV come from the germline V gene. CDR3 nucleotide sequence: TGTGCCGGCATTGGGATGGACAGGGGGCGAGATCAGCCCCAGCATTTT. It codes for CAGIGMDRGRDQPQHF.

This clone was counted a few times. The chain combines TRBV5-1 with TRBJ1-2; 9 bases map to TRBD1. The CDR3 has 16 residues. The V and J ends lost 4 bases and 2 bases, in that order; junction bases with no gene match: 9. Germline V gene data show CDR1 as SGHRS and CDR2 as YFSETQ. The CDR3: CASSGGYDRGNYGYTF. In DNA, the CDR3 is TGCGCCAGCAGCGGAGGATACGACAGGGGGAACTATGGCTACACCTTC.

The chain joins TRBV7-3 to TRBJ2-5; D perhaps matches TRBD2 (5 bases). The CDR3 is made up of 13 amino acids. In germline, CDR1 is SGHTA, CDR2 FQGTGA. Trimming stripped 2 bases from V and 2 bases from J, with 6 bases between. The CDR3: CASSLVAQETQYF. The CDR3 DNA reads as TGTGCCAGCAGCTTAGTAGCGCAAGAGACCCAGTACTTC.

The J gene is TRBJ1-3, the V gene TRBV5-1, with D possibly TRBD1 on 6 matching bases. CDR1 and CDR2 from the germline V gene are SGHRS and YFSETQ. The CDR3 length is 14 residues. V was clipped by 4 bases and J by 7 bases, with 15 bases between them. This chain's CDR3 is CASSPLLGANTIYF. In DNA form, the CDR3 reads TGCGCCAGCAGCCCCCTTTTGGGGGCGAACACCATATATTTT.

As regards this clone: One end of the junction is discordant with germline, which a read error may explain. The V and J genes are TRBV6-5 and TRBJ2-6; D is perhaps TRBD1 (5 bases). CDR1 MNHEY and CDR2 SVGAGI come from the germline V gene. This CDR3 is built from 14 residues. In DNA form, the CDR3 reads TGTGCCAGCAGATCTCCCTCTGGGGCCAACGGCCTGACTTTC. Translated, it gives CASRSPSGANGLTF.

The CDR3 nucleotides read TGTGCCAGCTCGTACGTACAGACAACCTACGAGCAGTACTTC. Its translation is CASSYVQTTYEQYF. The J gene is TRBJ2-7, the V gene TRBV18; D remains ambiguous. This CDR3 region has 14 residues. CDR1 KGHSH and CDR2 LQKENI come from the germline V gene. The V and J ends lost 6 bases and 2 bases respectively, with 14 bases between them.

This clone was picked up a small number of times. V usage is TRBV7-8 and J usage is TRBJ2-3, with TRBD1 matching 7 bases. CDR1 SGHVS and CDR2 FQNEAQ come from the germline V gene. V lost 5 bases to trimming and J lost 2 bases; unmatched junction nucleotides: 13. This CDR3 has 17 residues. Here the CDR3 DNA reads TGTGCCAGCAGCAACGATAACAGGGGAACTTTCACAGATACGCAGTATTTT. Its protein is CASSNDNRGTFTDTQYF.

V gene TRBV4-2 combines with J gene TRBJ1-3; D is ambiguous. This CDR3 contains 19 residues. Trimming took 1 base from V and 0 from J, leaving 19 bases between them. Germline V CDR1 and CDR2: LGHNA, YNFKEQ. This chain's CDR3 is CASSQVTYVAGISGNTIYF. The CDR3 bases are TGTGCCAGCAGCCAAGTAACCTACGTGGCGGGTATCTCTGGAAACACCATATATTTT.